The rows below give T cell receptor beta chains drawn from one sample of a study of T cell changes during pregnancy in multiple sclerosis. Sequencing used immunoSEQ multiplex PCR; TCRdb keeps in-frame clones, though not all of them. This table has fewer than 20,000 clones, 95% to 96% appearing once. The input for sequencing was peripheral blood, taken in the third trimester of pregnancy. All receptors come from a female donor with multiple sclerosis, enrolled in a pregnancy study. Both conserved end residues are part of each CDR3. Fields, in order: V gene, J gene, D gene, clone size, CDR3 DNA, CDR3 protein. D genes are given only for firm matches. Clone sizes are given selectively: once, few, many, or a class where the clone is expanded.

TRBV7-9	TRBJ2-2	-	once	TGTGCCAGCAGCTTTTTGAGTGGACAGTTCGCATCCGGGGAGCTGTTTTTT	CASSFLSGQFASGELFF
TRBV9	TRBJ2-6	TRBD1	-	TGTGCCAGCAGCGCAAGAACCGGGACAGGGGACTCTGGGGCCAACGTCCTGACTTTC	CASSARTGTGDSGANVLTF
TRBV27	TRBJ2-7	TRBD2	-	TGTGCCAGCAGTGCTAGCGGGAGATCCTACGAGCAGTACTTC	CASSASGRSYEQYF
TRBV6-5	TRBJ2-4	-	-	TGTGCCAGCAGTTACACCGCCGGGGGTGGGCAAAACATTCAGTACTTC	CASSYTAGGGQNIQYF
TRBV18	TRBJ1-1	TRBD1	-	TGTGCCAGCTCACCATACGTAATAGACAGGGGGTACACTGAAGCTTTCTTT	CASSPYVIDRGYTEAFF
TRBV30	TRBJ1-1	TRBD1	-	TGTGCCTGGAGTCCTTGGACAGGGGAGGGCACTGAAGCTTTCTTT	CAWSPWTGEGTEAFF
TRBV4-1	TRBJ2-2	-	-	TGCGCCAGCAGCCAAGATCTTACTTTGAGGTCGAACACCGGGGAGCTGTTTTTT	CASSQDLTLRSNTGELFF
TRBV6-1	TRBJ1-1	-	-	TGTGCCAGCAGTCCCCAGGTCACTGAAGCTTTCTTT	CASSPQVTEAFF
TRBV15	TRBJ1-1	TRBD1	once	TGTGCCACCAGCAGAGAGGGCAGGGGGACCACTGAAGCTTTCTTT	CATSREGRGTTEAFF
TRBV7-2	TRBJ1-2	-	-	TGTGCCAGCAGCTTAGCCCCAGGGGCAAGCAACTATGGCTACACCTTC	CASSLAPGASNYGYTF
TRBV9	TRBJ1-3	TRBD1	-	TGTGCCAGCAGCCCCGGACAGGGCATAGAACGGGCTCTCTCTGGAAACACCATATATTTT	CASSPGQGIERALSGNTIYF
TRBV11-1	TRBJ2-5	TRBD1	-	TGTGCCAGCAGCCAGGGGGCAGGAGAGACCCAGTACTTC	CASSQGAGETQYF
TRBV10-3	TRBJ2-7	TRBD2	-	TGTGCCACTTCCGGGACTAGCGGGCCAACCTACGAGCAGTACTTC	CATSGTSGPTYEQYF
TRBV5-1	TRBJ2-1	-	-	TGCGCCAGCAGCTTGGCGGCGGAACCCTACAATGAGCAGTTCTTC	CASSLAAEPYNEQFF
TRBV28	TRBJ2-7	-	-	TGTGCCAGCAGTCTCCGGGACAAGTATTACGAGCAGTACTTC	CASSLRDKYYEQYF
TRBV9	TRBJ2-7	-	-	TGTGCCAGCAGCGTAGAACAGTACTCCTACGAGCAGTACTTC	CASSVEQYSYEQYF
TRBV5-1	TRBJ1-4	TRBD1	-	TGCGCCAGCAGCTCGGGGACAGGGGGAACTAATGAAAAACTGTTTTTT	CASSSGTGGTNEKLFF
TRBV6-5	TRBJ2-2	-	-	TGTGCCAGCAGGGGCCCCGGGGACACCGGGGAGCTGTTTTTT	CASRGPGDTGELFF
TRBV29-1	TRBJ1-1	-	-	TGCAGCGTTGAAGTAAACACTGAAGCTTTCTTT	CSVEVNTEAFF
TRBV7-9	TRBJ2-3	TRBD2	-	TGTGCCAGCAGACCAACGCTAGCGGGGGGGCAGGTCGCAGATACGCAGTATTTT	CASRPTLAGGQVADTQYF
TRBV7-9	TRBJ2-7	-	-	TGTGCCAGCAGCTGGGAGAACTCCTACGAGCAGTACTTC	CASSWENSYEQYF
TRBV11-1	TRBJ2-5	-	-	TGTGCCAGCAGCCCCCCGGGGCAAGAGACCCAGTACTTC	CASSPPGQETQYF
TRBV4-1	TRBJ2-5	-	-	TGCGCCAGCAGCCAAGTATCGACTAGTCCCTTTCAAGAGACCCAGTACTTC	CASSQVSTSPFQETQYF